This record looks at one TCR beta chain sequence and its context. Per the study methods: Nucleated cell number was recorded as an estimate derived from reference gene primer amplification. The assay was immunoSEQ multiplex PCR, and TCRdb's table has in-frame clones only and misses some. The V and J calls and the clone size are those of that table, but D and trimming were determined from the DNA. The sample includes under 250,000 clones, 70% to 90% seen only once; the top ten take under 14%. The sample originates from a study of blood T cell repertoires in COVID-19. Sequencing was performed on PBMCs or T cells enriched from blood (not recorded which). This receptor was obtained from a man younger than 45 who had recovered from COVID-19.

The CDR3 sequence is CASSFIGASGGETQYF. CDR3 in DNA: TGTGCCAGCAGCTTTATCGGGGCCTCGGGGGGAGAGACCCAGTACTTC. V usage is TRBV7-9 and J usage is TRBJ2-5; 7 bases match TRBD2. Per germline, CDR1 SEHNR and CDR2 FQNEAQ (reference sequence). The length of the CDR3 is 16 residues. After removal of 3 bases from V and 4 bases from J, the junction contained 11 bases not matched to a gene.